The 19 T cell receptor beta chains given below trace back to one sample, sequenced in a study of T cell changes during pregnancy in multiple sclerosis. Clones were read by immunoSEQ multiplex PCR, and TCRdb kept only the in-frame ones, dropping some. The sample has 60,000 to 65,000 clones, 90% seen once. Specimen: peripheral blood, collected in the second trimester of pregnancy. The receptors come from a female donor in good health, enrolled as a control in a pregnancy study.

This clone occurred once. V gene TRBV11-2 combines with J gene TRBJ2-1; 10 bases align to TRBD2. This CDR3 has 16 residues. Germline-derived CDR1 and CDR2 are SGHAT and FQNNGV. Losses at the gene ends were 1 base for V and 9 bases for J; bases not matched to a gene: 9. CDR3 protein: CASSLGYLAGAFEQFF. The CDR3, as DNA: TGTGCCAGCAGCTTAGGCTACCTAGCGGGGGCCTTTGAGCAGTTCTTC.

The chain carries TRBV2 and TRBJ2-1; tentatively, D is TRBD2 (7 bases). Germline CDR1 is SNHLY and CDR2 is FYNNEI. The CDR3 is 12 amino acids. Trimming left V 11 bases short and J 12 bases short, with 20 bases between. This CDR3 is CAGGADLRGQFF. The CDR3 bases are TGTGCCGGGGGGGCGGACTTGAGGGGGCAGTTCTTC.

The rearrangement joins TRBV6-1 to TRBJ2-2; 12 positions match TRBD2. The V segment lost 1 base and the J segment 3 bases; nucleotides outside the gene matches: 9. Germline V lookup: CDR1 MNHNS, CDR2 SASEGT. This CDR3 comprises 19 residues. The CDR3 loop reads CASSEGLAGGPFDTGELFF. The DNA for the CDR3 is TGTGCCAGCAGTGAAGGTCTAGCGGGGGGGCCTTTCGACACCGGGGAGCTGTTTTTT.

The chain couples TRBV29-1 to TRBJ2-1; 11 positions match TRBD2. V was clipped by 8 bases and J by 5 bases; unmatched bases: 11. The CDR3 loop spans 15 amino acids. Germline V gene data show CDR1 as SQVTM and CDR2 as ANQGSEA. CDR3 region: CSFSGTSGINNEQFF. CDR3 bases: TGCAGCTTCTCAGGGACTAGCGGAATAAACAATGAGCAGTTCTTC.

In DNA form, the CDR3 reads TGTGCCAGCAGCTCCACAGGGGGCAATCAGCCCCAGCATTTT. This codes for CASSSTGGNQPQHF. The chain employs TRBV7-2 and TRBJ1-5; the match to TRBD1 covers 7 bases. Germline CDR1 and CDR2: SGHTA and FQGNSA. V shed 4 bases, J shed 2 bases, and the junction held 2 bases outside the gene matches. The CDR3 contains 14 residues.

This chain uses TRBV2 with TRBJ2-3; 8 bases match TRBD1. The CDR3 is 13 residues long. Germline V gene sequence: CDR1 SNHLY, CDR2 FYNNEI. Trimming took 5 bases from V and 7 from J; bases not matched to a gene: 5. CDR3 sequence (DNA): TGTGCCAGCAGTCCACAGGGGGGAAATACGCAGTATTTT. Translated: CASSPQGGNTQYF.

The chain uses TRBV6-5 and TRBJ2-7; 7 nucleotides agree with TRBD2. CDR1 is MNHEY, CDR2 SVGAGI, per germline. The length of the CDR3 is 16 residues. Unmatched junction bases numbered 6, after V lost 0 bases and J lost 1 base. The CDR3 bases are TGTGCCAGCAGTTACTCCGGGGAGGGGTTTTCCTACGAGCAGTACTTC. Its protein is CASSYSGEGFSYEQYF.

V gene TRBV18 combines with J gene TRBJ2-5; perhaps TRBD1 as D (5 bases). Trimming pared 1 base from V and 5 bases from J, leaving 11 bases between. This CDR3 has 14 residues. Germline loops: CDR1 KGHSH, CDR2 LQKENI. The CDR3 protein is CASSPLRVRETQYF. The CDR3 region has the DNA TGTGCCAGCTCACCACTCAGGGTCAGGGAGACCCAGTACTTC.

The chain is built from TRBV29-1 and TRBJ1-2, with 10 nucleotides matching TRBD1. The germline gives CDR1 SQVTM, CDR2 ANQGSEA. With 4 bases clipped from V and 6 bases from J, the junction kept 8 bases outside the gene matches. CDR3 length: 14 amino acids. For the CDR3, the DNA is TGCAGCGTTGGGAGACAGGGGGCGCCGAATGGCTACACCTTC. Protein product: CSVGRQGAPNGYTF. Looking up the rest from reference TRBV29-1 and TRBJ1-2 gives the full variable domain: SAVISQKPSRDICQRGTSLTIQCQVDSQVTMMFWYRQQPGQSLTLIATANQGSEATYESGFVIDKFPISRPNLTFSTLTVSNMSPEDSSIYLCSVGRQGAPNGYTFGSGTRLTVV.

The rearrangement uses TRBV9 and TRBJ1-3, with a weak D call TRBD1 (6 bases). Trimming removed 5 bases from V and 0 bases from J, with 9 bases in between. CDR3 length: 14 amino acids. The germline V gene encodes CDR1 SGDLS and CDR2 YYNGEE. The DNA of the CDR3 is TGTGCCAGCAGTGAGGACAGCTCTGGAAACACCATATATTTT. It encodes CASSEDSSGNTIYF. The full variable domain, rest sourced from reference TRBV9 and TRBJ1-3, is DSGVTQTPKHLITATGQRVTLRCSPRSGDLSVYWYQQSLDQGLQFLIQYYNGEERAKGNILERFSAQQFPDLHSELNLSSLELGDSALYFCASSEDSSGNTIYFGEGSWLTVV.

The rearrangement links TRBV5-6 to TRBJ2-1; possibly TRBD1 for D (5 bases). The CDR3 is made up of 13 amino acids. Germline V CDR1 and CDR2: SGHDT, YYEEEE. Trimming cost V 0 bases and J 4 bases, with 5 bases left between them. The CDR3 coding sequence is TGTGCCAGCAGCTTGGACAGGTACAATGAGCAGTTCTTC. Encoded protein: CASSLDRYNEQFF.

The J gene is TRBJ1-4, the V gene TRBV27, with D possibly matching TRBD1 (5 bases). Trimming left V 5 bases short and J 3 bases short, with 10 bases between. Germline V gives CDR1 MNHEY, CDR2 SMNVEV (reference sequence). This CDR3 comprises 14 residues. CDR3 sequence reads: CASSRAGANEKLFF. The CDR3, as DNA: TGTGCCAGCAGTAGGGCGGGGGCTAATGAAAAACTGTTTTTT.

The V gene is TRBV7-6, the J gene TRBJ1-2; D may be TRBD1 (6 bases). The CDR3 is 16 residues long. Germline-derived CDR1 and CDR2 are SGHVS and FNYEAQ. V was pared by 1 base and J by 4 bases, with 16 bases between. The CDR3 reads CASSLDLTGSFYGYTF. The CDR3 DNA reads TGTGCCAGCAGCTTAGATTTGACAGGCTCATTCTATGGCTACACCTTC.

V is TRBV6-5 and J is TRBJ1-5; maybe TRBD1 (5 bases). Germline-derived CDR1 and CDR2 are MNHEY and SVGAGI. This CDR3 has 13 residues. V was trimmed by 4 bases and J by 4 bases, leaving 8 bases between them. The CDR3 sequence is CASSLTENQPQHF. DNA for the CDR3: TGTGCCAGCAGTTTGACAGAAAATCAGCCCCAGCATTTT.

DNA of the CDR3: TGTGCCAGCAGTCCCGGGACTGATGGCAATCAGCCCCAGCATTTT. Translation gives CASSPGTDGNQPQHF. V usage is TRBV2 and J usage is TRBJ1-5; maybe TRBD1 (5 bases). CDR3 length: 15 residues. V gave up 5 bases and J gave up 2 bases, with 13 bases separating them. Germline values: CDR1 SNHLY, CDR2 FYNNEI.

The CDR3 is CASSQQDSSSGANVLTF. The CDR3 bases are TGCGCCAGCAGCCAACAGGATTCGAGCTCTGGGGCCAACGTCCTGACTTTC. This rearrangement joins TRBV4-1 to TRBJ2-6, with D uncertain. Trimming stripped 2 bases from V and 0 bases from J, with 11 bases between. CDR3 length: 17 amino acids. Germline V lookup: CDR1 MGHRA, CDR2 YSYEKL.

DNA for the CDR3: TGTGCCAGCAGCCAAATTCCCGGGACTAGCGGCTCCTACGAGCAGTACTTC. It encodes CASSQIPGTSGSYEQYF. The J gene is TRBJ2-7, the V gene TRBV4-2; 11 nucleotides align to TRBD2. The CDR3 contains 17 residues. The trim removed 2 bases at V and 0 bases at J, leaving 6 bases unmatched. CDR1 is LGHNA, CDR2 YNFKEQ, per germline.

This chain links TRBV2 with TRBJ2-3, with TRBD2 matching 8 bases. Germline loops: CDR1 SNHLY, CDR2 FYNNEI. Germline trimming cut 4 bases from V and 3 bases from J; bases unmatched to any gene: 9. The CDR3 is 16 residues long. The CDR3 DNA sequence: TGTGCCAGCAGTGGTCTCGGCGGGAGGTGGACAGATACGCAGTATTTT. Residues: CASSGLGGRWTDTQYF.

In DNA form, the CDR3 reads TGTGCCACCAGCTCGGTCCCGGGGAACACTGAAGCTTTCTTT. This translates into CATSSVPGNTEAFF. The rearrangement links TRBV15 to TRBJ1-1; D is unresolved. The CDR3 has 14 residues. V lost 5 bases to trimming and J lost 1 base, with 11 bases between them. Germline assignment: CDR1 LNHNV and CDR2 YYDKDF (reference sequence). Variable domain in full (rest from reference TRBV15 and TRBJ1-1): DAMVIQNPRYQVTQFGKPVTLSCSQTLNHNVMYWYQQKSSQAPKLLFHYYDKDFNNEADTPDNFQSRRPNTSFCFLDIRSPGLGDTAMYLCATSSVPGNTEAFFGQGTRLTVV.